This TCR beta chain was sequenced for a study of blood T cell repertoires in COVID-19. Study information: Sample material is recorded as cDNA or gDNA derived from T cells, B-cell-depleted T cells, or PBMCs.

V lost 6 bases, J lost 6 bases, and 0 bases stayed unmatched. Germline lookup yields CDR1 MNHEY and CDR2 SVGAGI. The CDR3 extends over 11 amino acids. Here immunoSEQ multiplex PCR was the method, and the copy in TCRdb shows in-frame clones only, minus some. The table shows 70,000 to 90,000 clones, with around 79% occurring only once. The sample holds a few counts of this clone. The TCR was taken from a human donor in a cohort sampled during active COVID-19. Specimen: peripheral blood. This chain joins TRBV6-5 and TRBJ2-3, with 7 bases fitting TRBD2. The CDR3 sequence: CASRLADTQYF. The CDR3 DNA follows: TGTGCCAGCAGACTAGCGGATACGCAGTATTTT.